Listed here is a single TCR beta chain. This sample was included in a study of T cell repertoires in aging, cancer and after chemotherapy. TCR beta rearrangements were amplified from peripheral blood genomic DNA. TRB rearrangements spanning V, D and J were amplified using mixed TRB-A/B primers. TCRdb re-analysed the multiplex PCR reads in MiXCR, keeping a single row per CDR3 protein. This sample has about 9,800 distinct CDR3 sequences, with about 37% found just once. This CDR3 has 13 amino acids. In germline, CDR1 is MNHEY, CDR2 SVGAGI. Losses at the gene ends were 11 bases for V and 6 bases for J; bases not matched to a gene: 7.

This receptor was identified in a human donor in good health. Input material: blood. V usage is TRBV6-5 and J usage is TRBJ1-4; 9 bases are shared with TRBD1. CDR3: CAGYRGRDEKLFF. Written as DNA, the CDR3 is TGTGCCGGATACAGGGGGCGCGATGAAAAACTGTTTTTT.